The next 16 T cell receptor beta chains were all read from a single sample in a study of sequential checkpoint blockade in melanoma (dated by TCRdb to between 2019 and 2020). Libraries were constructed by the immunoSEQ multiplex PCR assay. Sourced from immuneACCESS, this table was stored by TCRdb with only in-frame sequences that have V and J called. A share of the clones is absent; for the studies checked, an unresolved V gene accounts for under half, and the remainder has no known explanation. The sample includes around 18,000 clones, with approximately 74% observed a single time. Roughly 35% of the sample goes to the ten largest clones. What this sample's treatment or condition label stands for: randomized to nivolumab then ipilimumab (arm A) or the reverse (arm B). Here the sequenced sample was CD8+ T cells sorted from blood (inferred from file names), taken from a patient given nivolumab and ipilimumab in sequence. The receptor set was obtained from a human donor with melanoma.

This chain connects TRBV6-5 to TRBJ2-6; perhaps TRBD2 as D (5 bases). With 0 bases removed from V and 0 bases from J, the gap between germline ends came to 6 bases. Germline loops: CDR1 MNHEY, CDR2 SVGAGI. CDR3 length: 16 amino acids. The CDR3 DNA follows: TGTGCCAGCAGTTACTCCGGGATCTCTGGGGCCAACGTCCTGACTTTC. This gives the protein CASSYSGISGANVLTF.

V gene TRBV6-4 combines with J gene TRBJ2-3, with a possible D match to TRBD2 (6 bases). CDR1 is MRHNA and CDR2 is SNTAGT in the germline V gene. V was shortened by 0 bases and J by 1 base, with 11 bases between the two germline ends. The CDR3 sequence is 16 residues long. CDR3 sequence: CASSDSGGKGTDTQYF. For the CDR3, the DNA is TGTGCCAGCAGTGACTCTGGGGGGAAGGGCACAGATACGCAGTATTTT.

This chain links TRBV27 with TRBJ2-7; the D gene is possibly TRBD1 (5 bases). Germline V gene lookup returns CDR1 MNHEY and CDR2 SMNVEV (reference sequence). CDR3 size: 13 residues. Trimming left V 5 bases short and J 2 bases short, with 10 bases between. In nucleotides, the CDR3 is TGTGCCAGCAGTCCACAGGTGGCCTACGAGCAGTACTTC. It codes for CASSPQVAYEQYF.

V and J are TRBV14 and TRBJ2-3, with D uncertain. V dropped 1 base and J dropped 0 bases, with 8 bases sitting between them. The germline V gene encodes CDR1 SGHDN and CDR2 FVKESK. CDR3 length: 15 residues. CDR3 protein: CASSQGDGSTDTQYF. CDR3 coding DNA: TGTGCCAGCAGCCAAGGCGACGGGAGCACAGATACGCAGTATTTT.

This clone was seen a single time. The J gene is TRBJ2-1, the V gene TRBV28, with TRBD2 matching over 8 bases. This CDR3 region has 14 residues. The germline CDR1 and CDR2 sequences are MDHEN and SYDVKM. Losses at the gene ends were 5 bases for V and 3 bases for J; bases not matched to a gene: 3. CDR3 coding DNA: TGTGCCAGCAGTCAGACTAGCGACTACAATGAGCAGTTCTTC. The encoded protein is CASSQTSDYNEQFF.

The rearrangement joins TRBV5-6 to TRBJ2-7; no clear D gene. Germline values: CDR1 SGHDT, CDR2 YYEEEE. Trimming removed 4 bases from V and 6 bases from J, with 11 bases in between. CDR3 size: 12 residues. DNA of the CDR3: TGTGCCAGCAGCACTACAACCTGCGAGCAGTACTTC. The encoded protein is CASSTTTCEQYF. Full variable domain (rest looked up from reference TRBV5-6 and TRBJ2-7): DAGVTQSPTHLIKTRGQQVTLRCSPKSGHDTVSWYQQALGQGPQFIFQYYEEEERQRGNFPDRFSGHQFPNYSSELNVNALLLGDSALYLCASSTTTCEQYFGPGTRLTVT.

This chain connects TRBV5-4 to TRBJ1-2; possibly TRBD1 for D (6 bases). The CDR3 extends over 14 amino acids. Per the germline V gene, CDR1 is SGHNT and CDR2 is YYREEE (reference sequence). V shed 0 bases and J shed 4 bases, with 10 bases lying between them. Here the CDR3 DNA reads TGTGCCAGCAGCTTGGCCAGGGGCGCCTATGGCTACACCTTC. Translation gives CASSLARGAYGYTF. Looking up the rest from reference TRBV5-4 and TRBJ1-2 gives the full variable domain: ETGVTQSPTHLIKTRGQQVTLRCSSQSGHNTVSWYQQALGQGPQFIFQYYREEENGRGNFPPRFSGLQFPNYSSELNVNALELDDSALYLCASSLARGAYGYTFGSGTRLTVV.

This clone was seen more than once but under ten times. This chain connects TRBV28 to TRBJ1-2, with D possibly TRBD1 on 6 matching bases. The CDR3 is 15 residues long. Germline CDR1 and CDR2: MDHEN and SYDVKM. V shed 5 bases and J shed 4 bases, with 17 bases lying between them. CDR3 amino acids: CASSPNQGLAYGYTF. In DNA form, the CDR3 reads TGTGCCAGCAGTCCTAACCAGGGGTTAGCCTATGGCTACACCTTC.

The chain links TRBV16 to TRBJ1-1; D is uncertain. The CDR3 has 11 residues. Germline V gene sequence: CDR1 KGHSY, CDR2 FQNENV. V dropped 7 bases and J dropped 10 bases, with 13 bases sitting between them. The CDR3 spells CASTPGRGAFF. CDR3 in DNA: TGTGCCAGCACCCCTGGACGGGGAGCTTTCTTT.

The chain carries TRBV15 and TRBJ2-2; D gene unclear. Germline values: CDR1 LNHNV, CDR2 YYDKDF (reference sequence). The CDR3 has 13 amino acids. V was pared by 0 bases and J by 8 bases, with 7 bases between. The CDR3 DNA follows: TGTGCCACCAGCAGAGAAGTCCGGGGGGAGCTGTTTTTT. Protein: CATSREVRGELFF.

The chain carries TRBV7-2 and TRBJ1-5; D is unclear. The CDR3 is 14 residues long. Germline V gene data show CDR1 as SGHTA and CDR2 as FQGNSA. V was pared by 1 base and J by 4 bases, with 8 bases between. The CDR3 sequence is CASSLVAGNQPQHF. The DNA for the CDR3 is TGTGCCAGCAGCTTAGTCGCGGGGAATCAGCCCCAGCATTTT.

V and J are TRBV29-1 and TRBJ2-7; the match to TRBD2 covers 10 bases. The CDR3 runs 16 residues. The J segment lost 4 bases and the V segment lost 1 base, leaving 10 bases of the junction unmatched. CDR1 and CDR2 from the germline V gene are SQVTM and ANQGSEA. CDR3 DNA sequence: TGCAGCGTTGAAGGCCTAGCGGGAGCGTCTGGATACGAGCAGTACTTC. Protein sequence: CSVEGLAGASGYEQYF.

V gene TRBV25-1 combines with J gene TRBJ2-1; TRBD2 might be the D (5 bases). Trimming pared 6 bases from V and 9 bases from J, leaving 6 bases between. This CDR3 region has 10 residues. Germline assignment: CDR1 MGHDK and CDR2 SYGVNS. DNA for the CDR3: TGTGCCAGCAGCGAGGGTGAGCAGTTCTTC. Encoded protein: CASSEGEQFF.

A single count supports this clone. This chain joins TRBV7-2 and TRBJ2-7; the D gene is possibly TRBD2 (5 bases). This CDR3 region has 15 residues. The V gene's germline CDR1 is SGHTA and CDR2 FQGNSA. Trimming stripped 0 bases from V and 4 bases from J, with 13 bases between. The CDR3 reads CASSLAVGSEYEQYF. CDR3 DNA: TGTGCCAGCAGCTTAGCGGTGGGTAGCGAGTACGAGCAGTACTTC.

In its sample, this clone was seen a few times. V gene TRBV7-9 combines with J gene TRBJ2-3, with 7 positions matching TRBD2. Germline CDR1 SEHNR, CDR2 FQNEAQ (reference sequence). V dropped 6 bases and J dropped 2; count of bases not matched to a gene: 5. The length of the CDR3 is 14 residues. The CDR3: CASSSGGFTDTQYF. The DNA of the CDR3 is TGTGCCAGCAGTTCCGGGGGGTTCACAGATACGCAGTATTTT. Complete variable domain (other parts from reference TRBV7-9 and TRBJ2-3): DTGVSQNPRHKITKRGQNVTFRCDPISEHNRLYWYRQTLGQGPEFLTYFQNEAQLEKSRLLSDRFSAERPKGSFSTLEIQRTEQGDSAMYLCASSSGGFTDTQYFGPGTRLTVL.

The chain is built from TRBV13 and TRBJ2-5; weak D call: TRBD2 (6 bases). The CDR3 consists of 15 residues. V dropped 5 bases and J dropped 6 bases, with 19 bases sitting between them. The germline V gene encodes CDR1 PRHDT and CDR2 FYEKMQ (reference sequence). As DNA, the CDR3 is TGTGCCAGCAGCCCCCTTGCGGGATGGCGAAAGACCCAGTACTTC. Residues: CASSPLAGWRKTQYF.